This T cell receptor (beta chain) appears in the sequencing data of a study of identical twins. Findings and caveats of the study: Cross-sectional statistics underpinned the conclusions; the same donors were not followed. Excess sharing between twins was weaker in beta out-of-frame sequences. The abundant beta clonotypes from cord blood had fewer insertions, and memory repertoires had none of this.

After template switching added a universal primer site, the resulting cDNA carried unique molecular identifiers. MiXCR was run by TCRdb on the 5' RACE reads, yielding one entry per CDR3 protein. The sample yields 310,000 or so distinct CDR3 sequences, more than 6.5% seen once. The V gene end was trimmed by 3 bases and the J gene end by 1 base; junction bases not matched to a gene: 5. Per germline, CDR1 DFQATT and CDR2 SNEGSKA (reference sequence). The CDR3 length is 14 residues. This clonotype was seen repeatedly, ten times or more. Its antigen remains unidentified. These sequences were also reported in another study, on yellow fever vaccine responses in identical twins.

Material for sequencing was memory (CD45RO+) T cells sorted from blood. The chain carries TRBV20-1 and TRBJ2-5, with 7 positions matching TRBD2. This sequence was found in a woman younger than 30 in good health. CDR3 coding DNA: TGCAGTGCTAGTAAAAGCGGGGCCCAAGAGACCCAGTACTTC. Its protein is CSASKSGAQETQYF.